This entry lists 8 T cell receptor beta chains sequenced from one sample in a study of T cells after somatic rescue of genetic block. Libraries were prepared by immunoSEQ multiplex PCR; TCRdb keeps only in-frame clonotypes and omits some of them. The repertoire consists of more than 7,500 clones, with about 74% occurring once and the leading ten covering under 25%. The sample taken for sequencing was peripheral blood mononuclear cells (PBMCs). The receptor source for this set is a boy aged 5 to 17.

This clone was observed a handful of times. J is TRBJ2-7 and V is TRBV5-1; 8 nucleotides align to TRBD1. The V and J ends lost 4 bases and 7 bases, in that order; junction bases with no gene match: 7. The CDR3 runs 13 residues. CDR1 and CDR2 (germline): SGHRS, YFSETQ. Here the CDR3 DNA reads TGCGCCAGCAGCGTCCAGGGGGCTGGGGAGCAGTACTTC. Amino acid sequence: CASSVQGAGEQYF.

The rearrangement joins TRBV28 to TRBJ1-2; D ambiguous. The CDR3 runs to 13 residues. V was pared by 2 bases and J by 8 bases, with 12 bases between. The germline CDR1 and CDR2 sequences are MDHEN and SYDVKM. The CDR3 bases are TGTGCCAGCAGTTTACGGACTTCCGGCGGCTACACCTTC. Residues: CASSLRTSGGYTF.

The V and J genes are TRBV27 and TRBJ2-6; 7 positions agree with TRBD1. The V and J ends lost 4 bases and 0 bases, in that order; junction bases with no gene match: 0. The germline V gene encodes CDR1 MNHEY and CDR2 SMNVEV (reference sequence). This CDR3 spans 15 amino acids. The CDR3 bases are TGTGCCAGCAGTTACAGGGGCTCTGGGGCCAACGTCCTGACTTTC. As protein: CASSYRGSGANVLTF.

The V call is TRBV6-6, the J call TRBJ1-1; no definite D call. The CDR3 contains 14 residues. Germline V gives CDR1 MNHNY, CDR2 SVGAGI (reference sequence). V lost 3 bases and J 1 base, leaving 9 bases between the germline ends. Here the CDR3 reads CASSYGPENTEAFF. The CDR3 nucleotides read TGTGCCAGCAGTTATGGGCCGGAGAACACTGAAGCTTTCTTT.

This clone was detected only a few times. This chain joins TRBV28 and TRBJ2-1; either TRBD1 or TRBD2 may fit D (5 bases each). The germline V gene has CDR1 MDHEN and CDR2 SYDVKM. V was cut by 6 bases and J by 8 bases, with 17 bases left in between. This CDR3 spans 14 amino acids. For the CDR3, the DNA is TGTGCCAGCAGATTCATTTGGGACGGACATGAGCAGTTCTTC. Its translation: CASRFIWDGHEQFF.

This chain connects TRBV29-1 to TRBJ2-1; the match to TRBD2 covers 9 bases. V shed 6 bases and J 3 bases; nucleotides not matched to a gene: 12. CDR3 length: 16 amino acids. Germline V CDR1 and CDR2: SQVTM, ANQGSEA. CDR3 amino acids: CSVHGLAGVDYNEQFF. The CDR3 nucleotides are TGCAGCGTCCACGGGTTAGCGGGGGTGGACTACAATGAGCAGTTCTTC.

This chain links TRBV18 with TRBJ1-5; D not certain. The CDR3 extends over 14 amino acids. The germline V and J ends were trimmed by 2 bases and 3 bases, with 8 bases remaining between them. Germline loops: CDR1 KGHSH, CDR2 LQKENI. The CDR3 nucleotides read TGTGCCAGCTCACCAGGGGTACACAATCAGCCCCAGCATTTT. Protein: CASSPGVHNQPQHF.

V gene TRBV28 combines with J gene TRBJ2-5; tentative D call: TRBD2 (6 bases). Germline V gene sequence: CDR1 MDHEN, CDR2 SYDVKM. The CDR3 is made up of 16 amino acids. V was trimmed by 2 bases and J by 5 bases, leaving 18 bases between them. CDR3 amino acids: CASSLRIAVLQETQYF. In DNA form, the CDR3 reads TGTGCCAGCAGTTTAAGGATAGCGGTTTTACAGGAGACCCAGTACTTC.